This T cell receptor beta chain was sequenced in a study of blood T cell repertoires in COVID-19. On the study more broadly: Italy, Spain and the United States were the sources of the convalescent and acute COVID-19 samples. Sample material is recorded as cDNA or gDNA derived from T cells, B-cell-depleted T cells, or PBMCs.

The authors' processing: The assay estimated nucleated cells by amplifying reference gene primers. Profiling relied on immunoSEQ multiplex PCR, and the TCRdb table lists in-frame clones only, not all of them. The DNA gave D and trimming, while V, J and clone size come from that table. Of about 49,000 clones listed, 82% are singletons. CDR3 length: 13 residues. Trimming cost V 4 bases and J 0 bases, with 8 bases left between them. Per the germline V gene, CDR1 is SGHRS and CDR2 is YFSETQ. Input material: peripheral blood. The TCR originated in an older woman with acute or convalescent COVID-19. V and J are TRBV5-1 and TRBJ2-7, with D perhaps TRBD1 (5 bases). CDR3 amino acids: CASSSRVSYEQYF. CDR3 DNA: TGCGCCAGCAGCAGCAGGGTCTCCTACGAGCAGTACTTC.